These 19 T cell receptor beta chains came from one sample sequenced in a study of blood T cell repertoires in COVID-19. Measured with immunoSEQ multiplex PCR; TCRdb has only the in-frame clones, and not every one. The repertoire consists of about 89,000 clones, with 65% to 85% occurring once and the leading ten covering 6.3%. Input material: peripheral blood. The receptors shown here come from a man aged 65 to 79 with COVID-19, enrolled during active disease.

The chain couples TRBV19 to TRBJ1-1, with TRBD1 matching over 7 bases. The CDR3 is made up of 14 amino acids. J was trimmed by 4 bases and V by 3 bases; bases with no gene match: 5. From germline, CDR1 is LNHDA and CDR2 SQIVND (reference sequence). CDR3 sequence: CASSIGQASTEAFF. The DNA for the CDR3 is TGTGCCAGTAGTATTGGACAGGCGAGCACTGAAGCTTTCTTT.

This clone was counted a single time. The chain is built from TRBV6-2 or TRBV6-3 and TRBJ2-1, with a tentative D call TRBD1 (5 bases). Germline values: CDR1 MNHEY, CDR2 SVGEGT. The CDR3 runs 15 residues. Trimming took off 5 bases at V and 4 bases at J, with 15 bases between the two ends. CDR3 in amino acids: CASSPAGSRYNEQFF. The CDR3 nucleotides read TGTGCCAGCAGTCCGGCAGGGTCACGATACAATGAGCAGTTCTTC.

The table lists this clone with a count of one. The rearrangement uses TRBV9 and TRBJ2-3; possibly TRBD2 for D (6 bases). Germline CDR1 SGDLS, CDR2 YYNGEE. The CDR3 totals 16 residues. V shed 3 bases and J shed 0 bases, with 14 bases lying between them. The CDR3, as DNA: TGTGCCAGCAGCGGCTTTGGCGGGACTAGCACAGATACGCAGTATTTT. It specifies CASSGFGGTSTDTQYF.

This rearrangement joins TRBV6-5 to TRBJ1-4, with TRBD1 matching over 10 bases. V lost 0 bases and J lost 7; bases outside the gene matches: 2. The V gene's germline CDR1 is MNHEY and CDR2 SVGAGI. The CDR3 contains 15 residues. This chain's CDR3 is CASSYSGQGTEKLFF. CDR3 DNA sequence: TGTGCCAGCAGTTACTCGGGACAGGGGACTGAAAAACTGTTTTTT.

The rearrangement joins TRBV5-5 to TRBJ2-5; 11 nucleotides agree with TRBD2. CDR1 is SGHKS and CDR2 is YYEKEE in the germline V gene (reference sequence). Losses at the gene ends were 4 bases for V and 2 bases for J; bases not matched to a gene: 4. This CDR3 has 15 residues. CDR3 DNA: TGTGCCAGCAGCCCCGGGACTAGCGGTCAAGAGACCCAGTACTTC. Translated, it gives CASSPGTSGQETQYF.

The CDR3, as DNA: TGTGCCAGCAGCCAAGATTTTGGACAGGGTAGAGGCTACACCTTC. Its translation: CASSQDFGQGRGYTF. The chain joins TRBV4-2 to TRBJ1-2; 8 nucleotides line up with TRBD1. In germline, CDR1 is LGHNA, CDR2 YNFKEQ. The CDR3 sequence is 15 residues long. Trimming removed 0 bases from V and 8 bases from J; junction bases left unmatched: 8.

This clone was seen only a few times. This chain uses TRBV7-9 with TRBJ2-1, with TRBD2 matching over 10 bases. The CDR3 totals 16 residues. The junction had 9 bases not matched to a gene; V was cut back by 5 bases and J by 5 bases. Germline V gene lookup returns CDR1 SEHNR and CDR2 FQNEAQ (reference sequence). The CDR3 DNA sequence: TGTGCCAGCAGCCCGAGGACTAGCGGAGAGCACAATGAGCAGTTCTTC. Encoded protein: CASSPRTSGEHNEQFF.

V and J are TRBV5-4 and TRBJ1-1; no clear D. Germline V gives CDR1 SGHNT, CDR2 YYREEE (reference sequence). V lost 4 bases and J 2 bases, leaving 15 bases between the germline ends. This CDR3 has 15 amino acids. The CDR3 DNA reads TGTGCCAGCAGCCCGAGCGGACGGTTCAACACTGAAGCTTTCTTT. Encoded protein: CASSPSGRFNTEAFF.

CDR3 in amino acids: CASSSTGYSGNTIYF. For the CDR3, the DNA is TGTGCCAGCAGTTCCACAGGGTACTCTGGAAACACCATATATTTT. The gene calls are TRBV7-6 and TRBJ1-3, with D maybe TRBD1 (6 bases). CDR1 SGHVS and CDR2 FNYEAQ come from the germline V gene. Trimming took off 6 bases at V and 0 bases at J, with 12 bases between the two ends. The length of the CDR3 is 15 residues.

The chain combines TRBV7-2 with TRBJ2-7, with TRBD1 identical over 7 bases. Per germline, CDR1 SGHTA and CDR2 FQGNSA. V shed 6 bases, J shed 2 bases, and the junction held 10 bases outside the gene matches. The CDR3 is 15 amino acids. In DNA form, the CDR3 reads TGTGCCAGCAGTTCAGGGGGACAGTCGGCCTACGAGCAGTACTTC. Translating gives CASSSGGQSAYEQYF.

J is TRBJ2-3 and V is TRBV11-2, with TRBD2 matching 13 bases. Per the germline V gene, CDR1 is SGHAT and CDR2 is FQNNGV. This CDR3 contains 17 residues. V lost 3 bases, J lost 0 bases, and 3 bases stayed unmatched. DNA for the CDR3: TGTGCCAGCAGCTTGGGACTAGCGGGAACTAGCACAGATACGCAGTATTTT. Amino acids: CASSLGLAGTSTDTQYF.

This chain uses TRBV5-8 with TRBJ2-5; 13 bases are shared with TRBD2. Germline V CDR1 and CDR2: SGHTS, YDEGEE. The V and J ends lost 4 bases and 4 bases, in that order; junction bases with no gene match: 7. The CDR3 runs 16 residues. CDR3 loop: CASSLGLAGEGETQYF. Written as DNA, the CDR3 is TGTGCCAGCAGCCTCGGACTAGCGGGGGAGGGAGAGACCCAGTACTTC.

The V and J genes are TRBV12-3 or TRBV12-4 and TRBJ1-2; the match to TRBD1 covers 7 bases. Trimming took 6 bases from V and 3 from J; bases not matched to a gene: 4. This CDR3 region has 13 residues. The CDR3, as DNA: TGTGCCAGCAGCCCCGACAGGGACTATGGCTACACCTTC. Translating gives CASSPDRDYGYTF.

This chain joins TRBV24-1 and TRBJ2-7, with 9 positions matching TRBD1. Germline V gene lookup returns CDR1 KGHDR and CDR2 SFDVKD. V lost 5 bases, J lost 3 bases, and 7 bases stayed unmatched. This CDR3 has 15 residues. The CDR3 region has the DNA TGTGCCACCAGTGCTCCCCGACAGGGGGTCTACGAGCAGTACTTC. It is translated as CATSAPRQGVYEQYF.

This clone occurred a few times. This likely comes from a read error, as the CDR3 has no conserved phenylalanine or tryptophan at its end. It is unclear where the CDR3 begins or ends on the DNA, so no DNA is shown, and the CDR3 is as TCRdb lists it. The J gene is TRBJ1-1, the V gene TRBV12-1; TRBD1, the D gene given by the table, was not confirmed from the DNA. TRBV12-1 is reported as a pseudogene. From its first to its last residue, the CDR3 has 9 amino acids. CDR3 region: CASESNRFG.

The V gene is TRBV19, the J gene TRBJ2-1; maybe TRBD2 (5 bases). Trimming removed 8 bases from V and 0 bases from J, with 14 bases in between. Germline CDR1 and CDR2: LNHDA and SQIVND (reference sequence). The CDR3 is 15 residues long. CDR3 residues: CASQTAGSSYNEQFF. The CDR3 region has the DNA TGTGCCAGTCAGACGGCGGGTAGCTCCTACAATGAGCAGTTCTTC.

This clone has more than one count but fewer than ten. The gene calls are TRBV4-2 and TRBJ1-3; no reliable D call. Trimming pared 2 bases from V and 3 bases from J, leaving 8 bases between. Germline values: CDR1 LGHNA, CDR2 YNFKEQ. This CDR3 comprises 14 residues. The CDR3 here is CASSQKFSGNTIYF. In nucleotides, the CDR3 is TGTGCCAGCAGCCAAAAGTTCAGTGGAAACACCATATATTTT.

The V gene is TRBV28, the J gene TRBJ1-1; D is ambiguous. CDR1 is MDHEN and CDR2 is SYDVKM in the germline V gene. V lost 7 bases, J lost 1 base, and 7 bases lay in between. The CDR3 extends over 12 amino acids. The CDR3: CASMGRNTEAFF. The CDR3 coding sequence is TGTGCCAGCATGGGGAGGAACACTGAAGCTTTCTTT.

The rearrangement uses TRBV7-9 and TRBJ1-3; D remains ambiguous. V was pared by 5 bases and J by 4 bases, with 9 bases between. CDR1 is SEHNR, CDR2 FQNEAQ, per germline (reference sequence). The length of the CDR3 is 13 residues. Here the CDR3 reads CASSGLGGNTIYF. CDR3 nucleotides: TGTGCCAGCAGCGGTCTCGGGGGAAACACCATATATTTT.